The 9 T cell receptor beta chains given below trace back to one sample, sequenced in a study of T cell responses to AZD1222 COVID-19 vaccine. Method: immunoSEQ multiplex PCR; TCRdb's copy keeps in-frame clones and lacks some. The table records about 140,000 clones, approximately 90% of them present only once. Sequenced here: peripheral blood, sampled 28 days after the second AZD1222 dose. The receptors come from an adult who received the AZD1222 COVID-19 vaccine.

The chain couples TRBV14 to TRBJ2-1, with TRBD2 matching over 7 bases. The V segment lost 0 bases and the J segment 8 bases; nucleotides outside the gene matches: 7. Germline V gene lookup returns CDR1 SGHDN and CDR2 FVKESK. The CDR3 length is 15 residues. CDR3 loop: CASSQERLAGYEQFF. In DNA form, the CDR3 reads TGTGCCAGCAGCCAAGAGAGACTAGCCGGCTATGAGCAGTTCTTC.

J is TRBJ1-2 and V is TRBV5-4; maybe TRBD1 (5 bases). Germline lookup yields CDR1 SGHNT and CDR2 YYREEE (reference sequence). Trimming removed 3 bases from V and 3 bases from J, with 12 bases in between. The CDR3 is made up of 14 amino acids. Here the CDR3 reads CASSSSQGYYGYTF. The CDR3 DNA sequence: TGTGCCAGCAGCTCCTCTCAGGGTTACTATGGCTACACCTTC. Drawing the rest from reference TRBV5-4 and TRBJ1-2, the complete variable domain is ETGVTQSPTHLIKTRGQQVTLRCSSQSGHNTVSWYQQALGQGPQFIFQYYREEENGRGNFPPRFSGLQFPNYSSELNVNALELDDSALYLCASSSSQGYYGYTFGSGTRLTVV.

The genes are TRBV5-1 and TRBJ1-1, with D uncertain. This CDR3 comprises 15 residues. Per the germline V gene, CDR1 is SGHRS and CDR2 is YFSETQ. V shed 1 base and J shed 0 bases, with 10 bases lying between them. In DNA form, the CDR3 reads TGCGCCAGCAGCTTGTACGGGCCGATGAACACTGAAGCTTTCTTT. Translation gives CASSLYGPMNTEAFF. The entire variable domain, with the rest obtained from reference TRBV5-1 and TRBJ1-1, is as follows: KAGVTQTPRYLIKTRGQQVTLSCSPISGHRSVSWYQQTPGQGLQFLFEYFSETQRNKGNFPGRFSGRQFSNSRSEMNVSTLELGDSALYLCASSLYGPMNTEAFFGQGTRLTVV.

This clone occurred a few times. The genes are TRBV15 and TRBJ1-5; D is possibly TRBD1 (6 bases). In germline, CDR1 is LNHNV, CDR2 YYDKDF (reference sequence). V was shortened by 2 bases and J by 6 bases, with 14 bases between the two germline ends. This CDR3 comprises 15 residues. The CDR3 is CATSRTGIRGQPQHF. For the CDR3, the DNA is TGTGCCACCAGCAGAACAGGGATAAGGGGTCAGCCCCAGCATTTT.

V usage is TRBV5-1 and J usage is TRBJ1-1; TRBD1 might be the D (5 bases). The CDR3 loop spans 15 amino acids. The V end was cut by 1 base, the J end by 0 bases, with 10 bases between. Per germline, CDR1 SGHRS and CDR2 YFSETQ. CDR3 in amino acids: CASSLLTAMNTEAFF. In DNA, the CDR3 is TGCGCCAGCAGCTTGTTGACAGCGATGAACACTGAAGCTTTCTTT.

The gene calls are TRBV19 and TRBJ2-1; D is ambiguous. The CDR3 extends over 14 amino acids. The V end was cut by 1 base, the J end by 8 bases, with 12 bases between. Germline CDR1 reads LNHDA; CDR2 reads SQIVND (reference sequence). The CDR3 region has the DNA TGTGCCAGTAGTATAGGCCCCGCGAGCGATGAGCAGTTCTTC. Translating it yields CASSIGPASDEQFF.

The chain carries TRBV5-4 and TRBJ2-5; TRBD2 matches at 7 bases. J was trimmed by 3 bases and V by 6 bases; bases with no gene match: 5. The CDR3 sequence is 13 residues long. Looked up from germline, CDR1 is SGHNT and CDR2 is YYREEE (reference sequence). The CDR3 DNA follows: TGTGCCAGCAACGCGGGGGACGAAGAGACCCAGTACTTC. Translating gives CASNAGDEETQYF. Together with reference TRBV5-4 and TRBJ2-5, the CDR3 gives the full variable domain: ETGVTQSPTHLIKTRGQQVTLRCSSQSGHNTVSWYQQALGQGPQFIFQYYREEENGRGNFPPRFSGLQFPNYSSELNVNALELDDSALYLCASNAGDEETQYFGPGTRLLVL.

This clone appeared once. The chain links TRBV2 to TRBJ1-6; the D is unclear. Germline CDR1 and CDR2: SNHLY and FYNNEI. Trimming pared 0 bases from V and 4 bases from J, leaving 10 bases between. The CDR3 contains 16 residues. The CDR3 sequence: CASSEAETRYNSPLHF. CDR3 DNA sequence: TGTGCCAGCAGTGAAGCGGAGACACGTTATAATTCACCCCTCCACTTT.

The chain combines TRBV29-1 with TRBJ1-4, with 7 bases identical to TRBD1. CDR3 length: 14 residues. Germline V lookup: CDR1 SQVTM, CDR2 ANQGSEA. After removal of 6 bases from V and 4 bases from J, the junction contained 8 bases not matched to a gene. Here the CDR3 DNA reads TGCAGCGTAAAAGGGGGCTATGGTAATGAAAAACTGTTTTTT. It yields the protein CSVKGGYGNEKLFF.